This entry describes one T cell receptor (beta chain). The specificity of this receptor is unknown. The record has no base qualities; no much larger clone is one base away. TCRbeta CDR3 regions were amplified from genomic DNA using the immunoSEQ Assay, a bias-controlled multiplex PCR. The authors processed their data as follows. Within the assay, amplification of reference gene primers was used to estimate how many nucleated cells each sample contained. To quantify the absolute abundance of each unique TCRbeta CDR3 rearrangement, sequence reads were collapsed and filtered. For each sample, productive Simpson clonality was calculated by taking the square root of Simpson's diversity index across productive rearrangements. This immuneACCESS table, as held by TCRdb, lists in-frame sequences with V and J called but not all clones. Of the missing ones, under half trace to an unresolved V gene in checked studies; the others have no known cause. D and trimming were read from the DNA, whereas the V and J calls and clone size are those reported in that table. The sample records about 270,000 clones, approximately 86% of which are singletons. The ten top clones hold about 1.7% of the sample.

A second Seattle source provided samples from volunteer blood donors who had recovered from COVID-19. Each collaborating institution followed its own protocols to collect whole blood in K2EDTA tubes. For TCRbeta analysis, collaborator samples were shipped as frozen whole blood, as isolated PBMCs, or as DNA extracted from either sample type. Ends trimmed: V by 4 bases, J by 5 bases; bases unmatched to a gene: 6. The CDR3, from cysteine to phenylalanine, totals 16 residues. The CDR3 DNA has 48 bases and is translated from base 1. The germline V gene provides CDR1 LGHNA and CDR2 YNFKEQ. This record comes from a study of blood T cell repertoires in COVID-19 (dated by TCRdb to 2018 to 2021). Regarding the research as a whole: Samples from collaborators originated in the United States, Italy and Spain and spanned both the acute and convalescent phases of COVID-19. The prospective study material was composed of cDNA or gDNA derived from T cells, B-cell-depleted T cells, or PBMCs. Subjects who had been exposed to COVID-19, were actively infected with it, or had recovered from it provided the deeply sampled blood TCRbeta repertoires that made up the dataset. The samples were drawn from the first 160 participants of the ongoing ImmuneRACE study and from over 950 subjects provided by 6 global collaborators. Where available, HLA class I and class II types were obtained from metadata supplied by the sample provider rather than from assay-based typing. The repertoires were released in a freely available public database meant as a resource for research on the immune response to SARS-CoV-2. The sample metadata nearly always contained a de-identified subject ID, COVID-19 status, age in years and sex. Overall results and qualifications from the work: The quantity of clinical and demographic metadata differed by source and by participant and was supplied without curation.

Source material: peripheral blood. The TCR originated in a woman in her sixties who had recovered from COVID-19. Recombination connected TRBV4-2 to TRBJ2-2, and TRBD1 aligns with 11 junction nucleotides. This receptor has the CDR3 CASSLVGTGGTGELFF. The sequenced DNA is TGTGCCAGCAGCCTCGTCGGGACAGGGGGGACCGGGGAGCTGTTTTTT.